These 21 T cell receptor beta chains originate from one sample sequenced in a study of cytomegalovirus exposure and HLA in healthy donors. 13 Jbeta primers and 60 Vbeta primers were used for the PCR. Measured with immunoSEQ multiplex PCR; TCRdb has only the in-frame clones, and not every one. There are about 67,000 clones in the sample; roughly 65% occur only once, and approximately 2% lies in the top ten. Sequenced input: PBMCs. These receptors all come from a woman aged 25 to 39 in good health and CMV-seronegative.

The chain employs TRBV18 and TRBJ2-2; D not certain. Per the germline V gene, CDR1 is KGHSH and CDR2 is LQKENI. The V end lost 6 bases, the J end lost 4 bases, and 6 bases lay between the germline ends. The CDR3 sequence is 12 residues long. The CDR3, as DNA: TGTGCCAGCTCGCTACTCACCGGGGAGCTGTTTTTT. It yields the protein CASSLLTGELFF. Full variable domain (remainder filled in from reference TRBV18 and TRBJ2-2): NAGVMQNPRHLVRRRGQEARLRCSPMKGHSHVYWYRQLPEEGLKFMVYLQKENIIDESGMPKERFSAEFPKEGPSILRIQQVVRGDSAAYFCASSLLTGELFFGEGSRLTVL.

This chain links TRBV9 with TRBJ2-7; TRBD1 aligns across 7 bases. Trimming cost V 3 bases and J 3 bases; bases outside gene matches: 3. The CDR3 contains 13 residues. Germline V gene lookup returns CDR1 SGDLS and CDR2 YYNGEE. The CDR3 sequence is CASSGTGYYEQYF. CDR3 DNA: TGTGCCAGCAGCGGGACAGGATACTACGAGCAGTACTTC.

The chain links TRBV7-2 to TRBJ2-1; TRBD1 is a possible D gene (6 bases). The CDR3 has 14 amino acids. The V end was cut by 4 bases, the J end by 8 bases, with 15 bases between. Germline V gene lookup returns CDR1 SGHTA and CDR2 FQGNSA. The CDR3 loop is CASSSFSGQHEQFF. The CDR3 DNA sequence: TGTGCCAGCAGCTCTTTTTCAGGACAGCATGAGCAGTTCTTC.

Concerning this clone: Other nucleotide sequences from this sample produce the same CDR3. The chain links TRBV18 to TRBJ1-5; possible D gene TRBD1, 6 bases. This CDR3 region has 13 residues. V was trimmed by 9 bases and J by 7 bases, leaving 16 bases between them. Per the germline V gene, CDR1 is KGHSH and CDR2 is LQKENI. CDR3 loop: CASSENREQPQHF. The CDR3 nucleotides are TGTGCCAGTTCGGAGAACAGGGAGCAGCCCCAGCATTTT.

The V and J genes are TRBV23-1 and TRBJ2-7; 7 nucleotides align to TRBD1. TRBV23-1 is classed as an ORF, of uncertain function. Trimming took 6 bases from V and 3 from J; bases not matched to a gene: 2. The CDR3 has 12 residues. The CDR3 loop is CASRGQHYEQYF. CDR3 nucleotide sequence: TGCGCCAGCAGGGGACAGCACTACGAGCAGTACTTC.

This chain connects TRBV28 to TRBJ1-1; no reliable D call. Trimming cost V 1 base and J 6 bases, with 12 bases left between them. In germline, CDR1 is MDHEN, CDR2 SYDVKM. This CDR3 spans 14 amino acids. CDR3 nucleotide sequence: TGTGCCAGCAGTTTATCGTCGGGGATCGCTGAAGCTTTCTTT. Residues: CASSLSSGIAEAFF.

The V call is TRBV7-2, the J call TRBJ1-6; tentative D call: TRBD1 (5 bases). Germline V lookup: CDR1 SGHTA, CDR2 FQGNSA. The CDR3 consists of 15 residues. V gave up 1 base and J gave up 3 bases, with 7 bases separating them. This CDR3 reads CASSLGGVYNSPLHF. The CDR3 DNA sequence: TGTGCCAGCAGCTTAGGGGGCGTCTATAATTCACCCCTCCACTTT.

The rearrangement uses TRBV19 and TRBJ1-5; D is possibly TRBD1 (5 bases). The CDR3 is made up of 16 amino acids. Germline CDR1 reads LNHDA; CDR2 reads SQIVND (reference sequence). Trimming took 7 bases from V and 6 from J, leaving 22 bases between them. Written as DNA, the CDR3 is TGTGCCAGTACCCATTATGAAGGGGCGAACGTTCAGCCCCAGCATTTT. Its translation: CASTHYEGANVQPQHF.

As to this clone: Sequence at one end of the junction differs from germline and may be a read error. The rearrangement joins TRBV6-5 to TRBJ1-5, with 7 nucleotides matching TRBD1. This CDR3 comprises 14 residues. The germline gives CDR1 MNHEY, CDR2 SVGAGI. The CDR3 DNA reads as TGTGCCAGCAGCGACGGACAGGCCAATCAACCCCAGCATTTT. Its translation is CASSDGQANQPQHF.

The CDR3 sequence is CASSLDRASGNTIYF. The CDR3, as DNA: TGTGCCAGCAGCTTGGACAGGGCCTCTGGAAACACCATATATTTT. The gene calls are TRBV4-2 and TRBJ1-3, with 8 bases lining up with TRBD1. Germline V gives CDR1 LGHNA, CDR2 YNFKEQ. This CDR3 spans 15 amino acids. The trim removed 5 bases at V and 0 bases at J, leaving 3 bases unmatched.

The chain has TRBV13 and TRBJ1-2; D perhaps matches TRBD1 (5 bases). Germline assignment: CDR1 PRHDT and CDR2 FYEKMQ (reference sequence). V was cut by 0 bases and J by 7 bases, with 12 bases left in between. This CDR3 is built from 14 residues. CDR3 loop: CASSLGAREGGYTF. CDR3 DNA sequence: TGTGCCAGCAGCTTAGGGGCCAGGGAGGGTGGCTACACCTTC.

The chain recombines TRBV11-2 with TRBJ2-1, with 9 nucleotides matching TRBD1. Trimming removed 1 base from V and 8 bases from J; junction bases left unmatched: 6. This CDR3 has 15 amino acids. Germline V gene data show CDR1 as SGHAT and CDR2 as FQNNGV. The CDR3 reads CASSLVRQGGDEQFF. The CDR3 DNA sequence: TGTGCCAGCAGCTTAGTGAGACAGGGGGGCGATGAGCAGTTCTTC.

This clone was observed a few times. This sample includes further DNA sequences coding for the same CDR3. The V and J genes are TRBV7-8 and TRBJ2-7, with TRBD1 as a possible D gene (6 bases). There are 13 residues in the CDR3. From germline, CDR1 is SGHVS and CDR2 FQNEAQ. V was clipped by 7 bases and J by 4 bases, with 14 bases between them. Here the CDR3 reads CASKQGPAYEQYF. The CDR3 DNA sequence: TGTGCCAGCAAGCAGGGGCCGGCATACGAGCAGTACTTC.

The chain joins TRBV30 to TRBJ1-3, with TRBD1 matching over 8 bases. Germline lookup yields CDR1 GTSNPN and CDR2 SVGIG (reference sequence). Trimming at V came to 3 bases and at J to 2 bases, leaving 6 bases not matched to a gene. The length of the CDR3 is 15 residues. The CDR3: CAWRLTGGTGNTIYF. The CDR3 DNA follows: TGTGCCTGGAGGCTAACAGGGGGAACTGGAAACACCATATATTTT.

The chain couples TRBV30 to TRBJ2-1, with D possibly being TRBD1 (6 bases). In germline, CDR1 is GTSNPN, CDR2 SVGIG (reference sequence). The CDR3 extends over 15 amino acids. V gave up 4 bases and J gave up 1 base, with 14 bases separating them. The CDR3: CAWTVGTLSYNEQFF. CDR3 bases: TGTGCCTGGACTGTTGGGACACTTTCCTACAATGAGCAGTTCTTC.

This clone was observed a handful of times. The gene calls are TRBV2 and TRBJ1-3; D unresolved. The CDR3 covers 14 residues. The ends were cut back, 6 bases at V and 0 bases at J, with 9 bases in the middle. CDR1 SNHLY and CDR2 FYNNEI come from the germline V gene. The CDR3 nucleotides read TGTGCCAGCAGCGGTTATTCCTCTGGAAACACCATATATTTT. It codes for CASSGYSSGNTIYF.

The gene calls are TRBV6-1 and TRBJ2-7, with 10 bases identical to TRBD1. The V and J ends lost 6 bases and 3 bases, in that order; junction bases with no gene match: 2. This CDR3 region has 13 residues. Germline-derived CDR1 and CDR2 are MNHNS and SASEGT. The CDR3 spells CASRGTGVYEQYF. CDR3 bases: TGTGCCAGCAGAGGGACAGGGGTCTACGAGCAGTACTTC.

The chain links TRBV19 to TRBJ1-1; D perhaps matches TRBD1 (6 bases). The CDR3 has 15 residues. Trimming left V 3 bases short and J 4 bases short, with 15 bases between. Germline CDR1 and CDR2: LNHDA and SQIVND (reference sequence). The CDR3 is CASSIPLGGPTEAFF. The DNA of the CDR3 is TGTGCCAGTAGTATCCCACTCGGGGGGCCCACTGAAGCTTTCTTT.

In this sample, this clone turned up once. The chain carries TRBV27 and TRBJ1-1; the D is unclear. V lost 5 bases and J 6 bases, leaving 16 bases between the germline ends. In germline, CDR1 is MNHEY, CDR2 SMNVEV (reference sequence). CDR3 size: 14 residues. In DNA, the CDR3 is TGTGCCAGCAGTAAAGATTCCAGTGTCGCTGAAGCTTTCTTT. It translates to CASSKDSSVAEAFF.

The chain employs TRBV4-3 and TRBJ1-1; TRBD1 might be the D (6 bases). The V gene's germline CDR1 is LGHNA and CDR2 YSLEER. The length of the CDR3 is 14 residues. V was pared by 5 bases and J by 3 bases, with 13 bases between. The CDR3 nucleotides are TGCGCCAGCAGCTTAGCAGGGGCGTACACTGAAGCTTTCTTT. This gives the protein CASSLAGAYTEAFF.

V gene TRBV5-4 combines with J gene TRBJ1-2; TRBD1 matches at 9 bases. CDR3 size: 13 residues. The V gene end was trimmed by 4 bases and the J gene end by 6 bases; junction bases not matched to a gene: 4. The germline V gene has CDR1 SGHNT and CDR2 YYREEE (reference sequence). The CDR3 DNA sequence: TGTGCCAGCAGCAGGGACAGGGTAAATGGCTACACCTTC. This sequence encodes CASSRDRVNGYTF.